This section outlines one T cell receptor beta chain sequence together with its context. What it recognizes is unknown. Carried by the TCR beta cDNA libraries were unique molecular identifiers. The authors obtained 500,000 or so cDNA molecules from roughly 1 to 10 million T cells. MiXCR was run by TCRdb on the PCR reads, yielding one entry per CDR3 protein. The table has approximately 770,000 distinct CDR3 sequences, roughly 46% seen once. This sample stems from a study of post-analysis software for immune sequencing data. Study details: Multiple sclerosis in the patients followed relapsing-remitting, secondary progressive and progressive-relapsing courses. The study's findings and limits: Included in a set of a few TRBV segments more frequent in patients than controls were TRBV5-6, TRBV5-1 and TRBV20-1.

This CDR3 is 12 amino acids long. V lost 9 bases to trimming and J lost 0 bases, with 8 bases between them. Germline V lookup: CDR1 ENHRY, CDR2 SYGVKD. The clonotype was recovered from a girl aged 10 to 17 with multiple sclerosis. The sequenced material came from blood. The gene calls are TRBV10-3 and TRBJ1-1; D may be TRBD1 (5 bases). Written as DNA, the CDR3 is TGTGCCATAGGACAACTGAACACTGAAGCTTTCTTT. The encoded protein is CAIGQLNTEAFF.